This T cell receptor (beta chain) was profiled in a study of shared clonotypes between healthy human individuals. Study summary: The cohort comprised a couple of women and a few men. Their ages spanned 18 to 49 years.

The CDR3 sequence is 16 residues long. Germline-derived CDR1 and CDR2 are MGHRA and YSYEKL. Trimming cost V 1 base and J 3 bases, with 16 bases left between them. Every immunoSEQ plate was one replicate of a subset's evenly spread DNA. The authors ran unsorted PBMC replicate PCRs on about 300 ng DNA, about 30,000 T cell genomes. Using immunoSEQ multiplex PCR, the repertoire was profiled, and TCRdb retains in-frame clones only, with some absent. Here the sample spans approximately 510,000 clones, around 79% being singletons. The genes are TRBV4-1 and TRBJ2-7; perhaps TRBD2 as D (6 bases). The sample was PBMCs. This TCR derives from a woman between 40 and 50 years old in good health. Some clones in this sample may be carry-over from other donors' samples. In nucleotides, the CDR3 is TGCGCCAGCAGCCAAGCCCCCGGGACTCAGAGCTACGAGCAGTACTTC. It translates to CASSQAPGTQSYEQYF.